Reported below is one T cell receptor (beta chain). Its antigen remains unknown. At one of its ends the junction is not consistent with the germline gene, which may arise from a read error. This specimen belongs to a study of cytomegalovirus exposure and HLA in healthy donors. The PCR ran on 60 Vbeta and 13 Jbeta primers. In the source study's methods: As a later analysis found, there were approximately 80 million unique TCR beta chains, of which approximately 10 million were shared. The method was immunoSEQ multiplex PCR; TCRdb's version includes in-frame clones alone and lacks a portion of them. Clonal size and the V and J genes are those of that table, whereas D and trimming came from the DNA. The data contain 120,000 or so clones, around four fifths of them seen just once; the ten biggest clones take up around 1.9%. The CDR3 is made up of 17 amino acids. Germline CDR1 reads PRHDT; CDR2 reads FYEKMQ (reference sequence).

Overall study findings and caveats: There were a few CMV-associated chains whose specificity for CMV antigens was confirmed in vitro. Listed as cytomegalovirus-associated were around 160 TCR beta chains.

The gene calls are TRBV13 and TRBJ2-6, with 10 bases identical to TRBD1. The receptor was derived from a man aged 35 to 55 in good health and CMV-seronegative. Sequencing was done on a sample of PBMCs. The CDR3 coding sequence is TGTGCCAGCAGCCCGGGACAGGGGTCGGCTGGGGCCAACGGCCTGACTTTC. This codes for CASSPGQGSAGANGLTF.